This T cell receptor beta chain emerged from a study of OX40 agonist ivuxolimab in advanced cancers. The wider study: Patients were given ivuxolimab, an antibody that agonizes OX40 (CD134). Findings and caveats of the study: People who partly responded at 0.1-3.0 mg/kg had some of the least clonal expansion seen. CD4+ and CD8+ T cells in blood underwent clonal expansion by week 6 at 0.1 to 3.0 mg/kg.

Using immunoSEQ multiplex PCR, the repertoire was profiled, and TCRdb retains in-frame clones only, with some absent. The sample records 77,000 or so clones, around 91% being singletons. Worth noting for this clone: Its specificity is unknown.

Germline V gene data show CDR1 as SNHLY and CDR2 as FYNNEI. The CDR3 covers 14 residues. J was trimmed by 1 base and V by 6 bases; bases with no gene match: 5. V and J are TRBV2 and TRBJ2-7, with TRBD1 matching over 8 bases. This TCR was recovered from an adult with an advanced solid tumor such as melanoma, head and neck, liver or kidney cancer. Sequenced material: CD4+ or CD8+ T cells sorted from blood, taken in a trial of the OX40 agonist ivuxolimab. The CDR3 loop reads CASRADRGSYEQYF. As DNA, the CDR3 is TGTGCCAGCAGAGCAGACAGGGGTTCCTACGAGCAGTACTTC.